Listed here are 20 T cell receptor beta chains from one sample, sequenced in a study of cytomegalovirus exposure and HLA in healthy donors. Primers: 60 Vbeta forward and 13 Jbeta reverse. Assay: immunoSEQ multiplex PCR; the TCRdb copy retains only in-frame clones and omits some. The sample yields 90,000 to 120,000 clones, 65% to 85% seen once. Sequenced sample: PBMCs. The origin of the receptors is a young man in good health and CMV-seronegative.

V is TRBV7-9 and J is TRBJ2-5; 10 positions agree with TRBD1. The V gene's germline CDR1 is SEHNR and CDR2 FQNEAQ (reference sequence). V shed 5 bases, J shed 5 bases, and the junction held 8 bases outside the gene matches. The CDR3 totals 15 residues. CDR3 bases: TGTGCCAGCAGCCAGGACAGGGGGGTCATTGAGACCCAGTACTTC. It translates to CASSQDRGVIETQYF.

This chain connects TRBV28 to TRBJ1-4; D possibly corresponds to TRBD1 (5 bases). This CDR3 spans 15 amino acids. Trimming left V 4 bases short and J 0 bases short, with 9 bases between. Germline values: CDR1 MDHEN, CDR2 SYDVKM. CDR3 in DNA: TGTGCCAGCAGTTCTGGGGGGGCAACTAATGAAAAACTGTTTTTT. Translation gives CASSSGGATNEKLFF.

V gene TRBV5-1 combines with J gene TRBJ2-1; D is possibly TRBD2 (6 bases). CDR1 and CDR2 from the germline V gene are SGHRS and YFSETQ. V lost 0 bases, J lost 5 bases, and 9 bases lay in between. The CDR3 totals 14 residues. CDR3 amino acids: CASSLALANNEQFF. Written as DNA, the CDR3 is TGCGCCAGCAGCTTGGCGCTAGCGAACAATGAGCAGTTCTTC. The whole variable domain, filled in from reference TRBV5-1 and TRBJ2-1, reads KAGVTQTPRYLIKTRGQQVTLSCSPISGHRSVSWYQQTPGQGLQFLFEYFSETQRNKGNFPGRFSGRQFSNSRSEMNVSTLELGDSALYLCASSLALANNEQFFGPGTRLTVL.

This chain connects TRBV30 to TRBJ2-5; 10 bases align to TRBD2. Losses at the gene ends were 0 bases for V and 7 bases for J; bases not matched to a gene: 11. The length of the CDR3 is 16 residues. Per germline, CDR1 GTSNPN and CDR2 SVGIG (reference sequence). DNA of the CDR3: TGTGCCTGGAGTGTACTCCTAGCGGGAGCCCTGGGGACCCAGTACTTC. Translated: CAWSVLLAGALGTQYF. Full variable domain (outside the CDR3, taken from reference TRBV30 and TRBJ2-5): SQTIHQWPATLVQPVGSPLSLECTVEGTSNPNLYWYRQAAGRGLQLLFYSVGIGQISSEVPQNLSASRPQDRQFILSSKKLLLSDSGFYLCAWSVLLAGALGTQYFGPGTRLLVL.

The V call is TRBV5-3, the J call TRBJ2-3; tentative D call: TRBD2 (6 bases). TRBV5-3 is labeled an ORF, and its function is uncertain. The CDR3 has 15 amino acids. V was shortened by 4 bases and J by 0 bases, with 12 bases between the two germline ends. This CDR3 reads CARSRRLESTDTQYF. Written as DNA, the CDR3 is TGTGCCAGAAGCCGACGACTAGAAAGCACAGATACGCAGTATTTT.

This clone was detected a few times. The genes are TRBV30 and TRBJ2-7; 9 nucleotides align to TRBD1. Germline V gives CDR1 GTSNPN, CDR2 SVGIG (reference sequence). CDR3 length equals 16 residues. Trimming at V came to 4 bases and at J to 0 bases, leaving 10 bases not matched to a gene. CDR3: CAWIWTGAVPSYEQYF. CDR3 DNA sequence: TGTGCCTGGATCTGGACAGGGGCCGTTCCCTCCTACGAGCAGTACTTC.

This CDR3 reads CASSLGLASSYNEQFF. The CDR3, as DNA: TGTGCCAGCAGCCTGGGACTAGCGAGCTCCTACAATGAGCAGTTCTTC. This rearrangement joins TRBV5-8 to TRBJ2-1, with 10 bases identical to TRBD2. Germline CDR1 and CDR2: SGHTS and YDEGEE. V shed 4 bases, J shed 0 bases, and the junction held 4 bases outside the gene matches. The CDR3 is made up of 16 amino acids.

This chain connects TRBV7-8 to TRBJ1-5, with D unresolved. Germline values: CDR1 SGHVS, CDR2 FQNEAQ. Trimming shortened V by 5 bases and J by 1 base, and 6 bases separated the two germline ends. The CDR3 is 13 amino acids. CDR3 region: CASSSRSNQPQHF. As DNA, the CDR3 is TGTGCCAGCAGCAGTCGGAGCAATCAGCCCCAGCATTTT.

The genes are TRBV7-9 and TRBJ1-6; tentative D call: TRBD1 (5 bases). The CDR3 covers 13 residues. Trimming took 1 base from V and 11 from J, leaving 9 bases between them. In germline, CDR1 is SEHNR, CDR2 FQNEAQ (reference sequence). The CDR3 is CASSLGDLTPLHF. CDR3 DNA sequence: TGTGCCAGCAGCTTAGGGGACTTGACACCCCTCCACTTT.

The V call is TRBV6-4, the J call TRBJ2-3; TRBD2 agrees at 13 bases. The CDR3 consists of 16 residues. Germline V lookup: CDR1 MRHNA, CDR2 SNTAGT. Trimming at V came to 5 bases and at J to 2 bases, leaving 4 bases not matched to a gene. For the CDR3, the DNA is TGTGCCAGCAGTCCCACTAGCGGGGGGGCCACAGATACGCAGTATTTT. Translated, it gives CASSPTSGGATDTQYF.

V and J are TRBV4-1 and TRBJ2-4; perhaps TRBD1 as D (5 bases). Germline CDR1 MGHRA, CDR2 YSYEKL. Trimming cost V 1 base and J 8 bases, with 12 bases left between them. This CDR3 has 14 residues. The CDR3 bases are TGCGCCAGCAGCCAAGTTCAGGGCGGAGACATTCAGTACTTC. It yields the protein CASSQVQGGDIQYF.

CDR3 sequence: CASSSGTSGYEQYF. CDR3 DNA: TGCGCCAGCAGCTCCGGGACTAGCGGCTACGAGCAGTACTTC. This sequence joins TRBV5-1 and TRBJ2-7; 11 positions agree with TRBD2. This CDR3 contains 14 residues. The germline gives CDR1 SGHRS, CDR2 YFSETQ. With V trimmed by 3 bases and J by 3 bases, 2 bases remained unmatched.

This clone was observed a single time. This chain uses TRBV9 with TRBJ1-2; D is ambiguous. Germline CDR1 is SGDLS and CDR2 is YYNGEE. The CDR3 is made up of 13 amino acids. Trimming took off 3 bases at V and 4 bases at J, with 10 bases between the two ends. The CDR3 protein is CASSGGGSYGYTF. The CDR3 region has the DNA TGTGCCAGCAGCGGAGGAGGGAGCTATGGCTACACCTTC.

The chain combines TRBV13 with TRBJ1-1; 7 nucleotides match TRBD1. The CDR3 extends over 18 amino acids. The V gene's germline CDR1 is PRHDT and CDR2 FYEKMQ (reference sequence). The V gene end was trimmed by 5 bases and the J gene end by 0 bases; junction bases not matched to a gene: 15. CDR3 bases: TGTGCCAGCAGCACCGGGACAGATGACATGGGGTTGAACACTGAAGCTTTCTTT. This translates into CASSTGTDDMGLNTEAFF.

The V gene is TRBV9, the J gene TRBJ2-7; perhaps TRBD2 as D (5 bases). Trimming shortened V by 3 bases and J by 4 bases, and 14 bases separated the two germline ends. Germline values: CDR1 SGDLS, CDR2 YYNGEE. The CDR3 has 14 amino acids. This CDR3 is CASSALATTYEQYF. As DNA, the CDR3 is TGTGCCAGCAGCGCTCTAGCCACTACGTACGAGCAGTACTTC.

The gene calls are TRBV5-4 and TRBJ2-7, with 7 nucleotides matching TRBD1. The J segment lost 5 bases and the V segment lost 0 bases, leaving 2 bases of the junction unmatched. In germline, CDR1 is SGHNT, CDR2 YYREEE (reference sequence). This CDR3 has 13 amino acids. The CDR3 DNA sequence: TGTGCCAGCAGCTTGGGACAGGGCCACGAGCAGTACTTC. Protein: CASSLGQGHEQYF.

V and J are TRBV4-1 and TRBJ2-5; TRBD2 agrees at 8 bases. The CDR3 contains 13 residues. With 11 bases clipped from V and 3 bases from J, the junction kept 8 bases outside the gene matches. CDR1 is MGHRA and CDR2 is YSYEKL in the germline V gene. The CDR3 loop is CAAGGGGKETQYF. The CDR3 nucleotides read TGCGCCGCGGGGGGAGGGGGGAAAGAGACCCAGTACTTC.

This clone was recorded once. The V gene is TRBV5-6, the J gene TRBJ2-1; no firm D call. The CDR3 runs to 13 residues. Trimming took off 0 bases at V and 8 bases at J, with 9 bases between the two ends. Per germline, CDR1 SGHDT and CDR2 YYEEEE. CDR3 amino acids: CASSLVFIDEQFF. The CDR3 region has the DNA TGTGCCAGCAGCTTGGTTTTTATAGATGAGCAGTTCTTC.

This clone has only one observation. The chain links TRBV6-1 to TRBJ2-3; tentatively, D is TRBD2 (5 bases). Germline assignment: CDR1 MNHNS and CDR2 SASEGT. Trimming pared 4 bases from V and 2 bases from J, leaving 10 bases between. The CDR3 covers 14 residues. The CDR3 DNA follows: TGTGCCAGCAGTGTTGAGGGATACACAGATACGCAGTATTTT. This codes for CASSVEGYTDTQYF.

The V and J genes are TRBV4-1 and TRBJ2-1, with 9 bases matching TRBD2. The V gene end was trimmed by 4 bases and the J gene end by 6 bases; junction bases not matched to a gene: 10. This CDR3 contains 16 residues. From germline, CDR1 is MGHRA and CDR2 YSYEKL. The CDR3 nucleotides read TGCGCCAGCAGCCCAGCCCCAGCGGGGGGCCGCAATGAGCAGTTCTTC. Translation: CASSPAPAGGRNEQFF.